Below, one T cell receptor beta chain is given with its context. The germline gives CDR1 MNHNY, CDR2 SVGAGI (reference sequence). The CDR3 has 12 amino acids. V lost 0 bases to trimming and J lost 12 bases, with 9 bases between them. This specimen belongs to a study of blood T cell repertoires in COVID-19. Study summary: Samples taken during acute and convalescent COVID-19 were collected in the United States, Italy and Spain. T cells, B-cell-depleted T cells, or PBMCs supplied cDNA or gDNA.

Authors' analysis steps: Amplifying reference gene primers gave estimates of nucleated cell counts. Method: immunoSEQ multiplex PCR; TCRdb's copy keeps in-frame clones and lacks some. That table is the source of V, J and clone size, and D and trimming were worked out from the DNA. The table includes about 83,000 clones, more than 70% detected once. The gene calls are TRBV6-6 and TRBJ2-1; possible D gene TRBD2, 5 bases. Sequencing input: peripheral blood. The clonotype originates from a man in his forties or fifties with active COVID-19. The CDR3 DNA follows: TGTGCCAGCAGTTACTCGGCGGGTATGCAGTTCTTC. Translating it yields CASSYSAGMQFF.